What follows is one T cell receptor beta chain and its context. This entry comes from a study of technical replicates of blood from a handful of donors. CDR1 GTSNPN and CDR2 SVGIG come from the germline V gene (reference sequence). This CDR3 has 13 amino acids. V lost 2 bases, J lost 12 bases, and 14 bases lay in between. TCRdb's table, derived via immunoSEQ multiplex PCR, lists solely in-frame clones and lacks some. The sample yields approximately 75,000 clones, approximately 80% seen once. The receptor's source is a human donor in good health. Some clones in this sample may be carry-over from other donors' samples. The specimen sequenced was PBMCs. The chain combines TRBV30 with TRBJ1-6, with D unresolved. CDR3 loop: CAWSPGINGPLHF. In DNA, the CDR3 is TGTGCCTGGAGTCCCGGGATAAACGGACCCCTCCACTTT.